This TCR beta chain was captured by sequencing in a study of blood T cell repertoires in COVID-19 (dated by TCRdb to 2018 to 2020). The study in broad terms: Samples from collaborators originated in the United States, Italy and Spain and spanned both the acute and convalescent phases of COVID-19. The material from the prospective study consisted of cDNA or gDNA derived from T cells, B-cell-depleted T cells, or PBMCs. The dataset comprised deeply sampled blood TCRbeta repertoires from subjects exposed to, actively infected with, or recovered from COVID-19. The repertoires were released in a freely available public database intended as a resource for research on the immune response to SARS-CoV-2. Samples were obtained from the ongoing ImmuneRACE study (first 160 participants) and from over a thousand subjects provided by 6 global collaborators. Nearly every sample came with metadata listing a de-identified subject ID, COVID-19 status, age in years and sex. Where available, HLA class I and class II types were taken from metadata supplied by the sample provider and were not determined by assay-based typing. Summary of the overall study and its limitations: Clinical and demographic metadata were provided uncurated, with the amount varying by source and participant.

TCRbeta CDR3 regions were amplified from genomic DNA using the immunoSEQ Assay, a bias-controlled multiplex PCR. Per the original workflow: Within the assay, amplification of reference gene primers was used to estimate how many nucleated cells each sample contained. To quantify the absolute abundance of each unique TCRbeta CDR3 rearrangement, sequence reads were collapsed and filtered. For each sample, productive Simpson clonality was calculated as the square root of Simpson's diversity index across productive rearrangements. Not all clones reach the TCRdb copy of this immuneACCESS table, which keeps in-frame sequences only. Checked studies attribute under half of the gap to unresolved V genes and leave the rest unexplained. V and J calls plus clone size are reproduced from that table; the DNA served to infer D and trimming. The sample contains approximately 78,000 clones, approximately 82% of them found a single time. In total, the top ten clones hold roughly 18% of the sample.

Remarks on this clone: Its antigen is currently not known. The input lacks base qualities; no much larger clone sits a single base away.

Collaborating institutions collected whole blood in K2EDTA tubes following their own protocols. For TCRbeta analysis, collaborator samples were shipped as frozen whole blood, as isolated PBMCs, or as DNA extracted from either sample type. Measured from the cysteine to the phenylalanine, the CDR3 is 13 residues long. The sequence is cut down to CDR3 DNA, 39 bases in frame from base 1. CDR1 SGHNT and CDR2 YYREEE were looked up in the germline V gene (reference sequence). The germline ends are 14 bases apart after V is trimmed by 3 bases and J by 8 bases. The sequence came from a woman older than 75 with acute or convalescent COVID-19. The rearranged segments are TRBV5-4 and TRBJ1-2; no D gene call is confident. Material: peripheral blood. The sequenced DNA: TGTGCCAGCAGCTCTTATGACAAGATAGGCTACACCTTC. This gives the protein CASSSYDKIGYTF.